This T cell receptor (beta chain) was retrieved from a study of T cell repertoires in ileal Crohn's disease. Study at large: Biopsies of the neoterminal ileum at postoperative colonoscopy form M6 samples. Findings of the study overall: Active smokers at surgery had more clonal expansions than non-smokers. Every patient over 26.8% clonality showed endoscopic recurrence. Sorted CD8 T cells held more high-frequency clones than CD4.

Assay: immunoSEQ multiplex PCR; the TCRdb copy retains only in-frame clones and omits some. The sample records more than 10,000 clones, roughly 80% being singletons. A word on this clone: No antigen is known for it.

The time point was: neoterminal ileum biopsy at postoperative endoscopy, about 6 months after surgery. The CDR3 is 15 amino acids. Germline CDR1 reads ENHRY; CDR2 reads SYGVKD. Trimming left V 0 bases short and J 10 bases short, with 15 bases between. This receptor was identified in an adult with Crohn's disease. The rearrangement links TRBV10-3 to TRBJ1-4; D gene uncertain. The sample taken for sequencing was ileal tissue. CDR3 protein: CAISESTGAPGKLFF. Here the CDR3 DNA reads TGTGCCATCAGTGAGTCAACGGGAGCCCCAGGAAAACTGTTTTTT.